This TCR beta chain was sequenced for a study of blood T cell repertoires in COVID-19. Across the study: From the United States, Italy and Spain came samples of acute and convalescent COVID-19. T cells, B-cell-depleted T cells, or PBMCs supplied cDNA or gDNA.

The table lists this clone with a few counts. Original processing methods: Estimated nucleated cell counts came from reference gene primer amplification. Here immunoSEQ multiplex PCR was the method, and the copy in TCRdb shows in-frame clones only, minus some. The DNA gave D and trimming, while V, J and clone size come from that table. Of around 620,000 clones listed, around 89% are singletons. The CDR3 consists of 15 residues. V shed 3 bases and J 3 bases; nucleotides not matched to a gene: 4. CDR1 and CDR2 from the germline V gene are ENHRY and SYGVKD. The chain recombines TRBV10-3 with TRBJ1-2; 10 nucleotides agree with TRBD1. Sequencing was carried out using peripheral blood. This receptor was obtained from a woman in her late teens or twenties with acute or convalescent COVID-19. The CDR3 bases are TGTGCCATCAGTGAAGGGGGGACAGGGGACTATGGCTACACCTTC. Its protein is CAISEGGTGDYGYTF.